This T cell receptor beta chain was profiled in a study of cytomegalovirus exposure and HLA in healthy donors. It was with 60 Vbeta and 13 Jbeta primers that the PCR ran. Repertoires were generated with immunoSEQ multiplex PCR, while TCRdb's copy carries only in-frame clones and drops some. The sample has about 100,000 clones; around 72% are singletons. Specimen: PBMCs. The TCR comes from a woman in her thirties or forties in good health and CMV-seropositive.

The CDR3 protein is CASSRGNQAPLHF. In DNA form, the CDR3 reads TGCGCCAGTTCTAGGGGGAACCAAGCACCCCTCCACTTT. The chain combines TRBV5-1 with TRBJ1-6; weak D call: TRBD1 (6 bases). There are 13 residues in the CDR3. Germline CDR1 is SGHRS and CDR2 is YFSETQ. Deletions cut 8 bases from V and 11 bases from J, with 17 bases between. The full variable domain, rest sourced from reference TRBV5-1 and TRBJ1-6, is KAGVTQTPRYLIKTRGQQVTLSCSPISGHRSVSWYQQTPGQGLQFLFEYFSETQRNKGNFPGRFSGRQFSNSRSEMNVSTLELGDSALYLCASSRGNQAPLHFGNGTRLTVT.